One and the same sample provided the 15 T cell receptor beta chains below, sequenced in a study of T cell repertoires in cytomegalovirus infection. TCRdb reprocessed the reads via MiXCR and lists one record per CDR3 protein. The repertoire holds 150,000 to 200,000 distinct CDR3 sequences, with 17% as singletons. Sequenced: CD8+ T cells from PBMCs. The receptor set was obtained from a human donor in good health (CMV status not recorded). Some clones in this sample may be carry-over from other donors' samples.

The chain has TRBV28 and TRBJ2-1; maybe TRBD2 (5 bases). V lost 3 bases and J lost 7, with 13 bases in between. CDR1 MDHEN and CDR2 SYDVKM come from the germline V gene. This CDR3 has 14 amino acids. The CDR3 sequence is CASSFARETNEQFF. CDR3 bases: TGTGCCAGCAGTTTTGCTAGGGAGACAAATGAGCAGTTCTTC.

This clonotype appeared a few times. V is TRBV10-3 and J is TRBJ1-1; D unresolved. Germline-derived CDR1 and CDR2 are ENHRY and SYGVKD. V was shortened by 10 bases and J by 0 bases, with 6 bases between the two germline ends. This CDR3 is 11 amino acids long. The CDR3 sequence: CATRMNTEAFF. CDR3 in DNA: TGTGCCACCCGAATGAACACTGAAGCTTTCTTT.

This clonotype was recorded many times. The chain employs TRBV11-2 and TRBJ2-7, with D possibly matching TRBD2 (6 bases). Trimming took off 5 bases at V and 3 bases at J, with 11 bases between the two ends. The CDR3 contains 13 residues. The germline gives CDR1 SGHAT, CDR2 FQNNGV. This CDR3 reads CASSGTGGYEQYF. The CDR3 DNA reads as TGTGCCAGCAGCGGGACTGGTGGCTACGAGCAGTACTTC.

This chain joins TRBV20-1 and TRBJ2-7; either TRBD1 or TRBD2 may supply D (5 bases each). CDR1 and CDR2 from the germline V gene are DFQATT and SNEGSKA (reference sequence). The V and J ends lost 7 bases and 1 base respectively, with 14 bases between them. The CDR3 is made up of 13 amino acids. CDR3 amino acids: CSVIGTESYEQYF. The CDR3 DNA follows: TGCAGTGTTATAGGGACGGAATCCTACGAGCAGTACTTC.

This clonotype was recorded only once. V usage is TRBV30 and J usage is TRBJ2-1; 10 bases line up with TRBD1. From germline, CDR1 is GTSNPN and CDR2 SVGIG (reference sequence). This CDR3 region has 13 residues. V dropped 3 bases and J dropped 9; count of bases not matched to a gene: 5. Here the CDR3 reads CAWRETGGGEQFF. The CDR3 nucleotides are TGTGCCTGGAGGGAGACAGGGGGCGGTGAGCAGTTCTTC.

The V gene is TRBV3-1, the J gene TRBJ1-2; 7 positions match TRBD1. The CDR3 loop spans 15 amino acids. Trimming took 4 bases from V and 8 from J; bases not matched to a gene: 13. CDR1 LGHDT and CDR2 YNNKEL come from the germline V gene (reference sequence). The CDR3 here is CASSRNLGDSRGYTF. Here the CDR3 DNA reads TGTGCCAGCAGCCGGAACCTGGGGGACAGCCGGGGCTACACCTTC.

Only a few counts were recorded for this clonotype. This chain joins TRBV12-3 or TRBV12-4 and TRBJ1-1, with TRBD1 matching 7 bases. After removal of 8 bases from V and 0 bases from J, the junction contained 9 bases not matched to a gene. The CDR3 runs to 15 residues. The CDR3 DNA sequence: TGTGCCAGCCGCGAGCGACAGGGACTGAACACTGAAGCTTTCTTT. Protein product: CASRERQGLNTEAFF.

The V call is TRBV11-2, the J call TRBJ2-7; 7 bases match TRBD1. J lost 0 bases, V lost 4 bases, and 3 bases had no gene match. CDR3 size: 14 residues. From germline, CDR1 is SGHAT and CDR2 FQNNGV. Written as DNA, the CDR3 is TGTGCCAGCAGCTCGGGACAGATCTCCTACGAGCAGTACTTC. Its translation: CASSSGQISYEQYF.

V usage is TRBV12-3 or TRBV12-4 and J usage is TRBJ1-3; no clear D gene. The CDR3 is 14 amino acids. V was pared by 4 bases and J by 0 bases, with 7 bases between. The CDR3 spells CASSYRVSGNTIYF. CDR3 nucleotide sequence: TGTGCCAGCAGTTACCGGGTCTCTGGAAACACCATATATTTT.

This clonotype has a handful of counts. The gene calls are TRBV20-1 and TRBJ2-7; 13 bases map to TRBD2. The CDR3 runs 12 residues. Per the germline V gene, CDR1 is DFQATT and CDR2 is SNEGSKA (reference sequence). Trimming cost V 7 bases and J 7 bases; bases outside gene matches: 4. For the CDR3, the DNA is TGCAGTGGACTAGCGGGGGGCCTGGAGCAGTACTTC. Translating it yields CSGLAGGLEQYF.

This clonotype was counted a few times. The chain combines TRBV4-3 with TRBJ2-1; D is perhaps TRBD1 (6 bases). Germline CDR1 reads LGHNA; CDR2 reads YSLEER. The V and J ends lost 3 bases and 10 bases respectively, with 10 bases between them. The CDR3 covers 12 residues. The DNA of the CDR3 is TGCGCCAGCAGCCAGTCGACAGGAGAGCAGTTCTTC. It encodes CASSQSTGEQFF.

A note on this clonotype: This likely comes from a read error, as the CDR3 has no conserved phenylalanine or tryptophan at its end. The chain employs TRBV7-9 and TRBJ2-7; D gene unclear. Germline CDR1 SEHNR, CDR2 FQNEAQ (reference sequence). Trimming took off 2 bases at V and 3 bases at J, with 14 bases between the two ends. The CDR3 is 15 amino acids. This chain's CDR3 is CASSLKDGANYEQYL. The CDR3 nucleotides read TGTGCCAGCAGCTTAAAGGACGGTGCTAACTACGAGCAGTACTTA.

At least ten counts were recorded for this clonotype. This chain joins TRBV7-2 and TRBJ2-7; 12 nucleotides match TRBD2. Unmatched junction bases numbered 5, after V lost 4 bases and J lost 4 bases. The germline gives CDR1 SGHTA, CDR2 FQGNSA. This CDR3 is built from 15 residues. This chain's CDR3 is CASSSTSGRQYEQYF. The CDR3 nucleotides are TGTGCCAGCAGCTCGACTAGCGGGAGACAATACGAGCAGTACTTC. Drawing the rest from reference TRBV7-2 and TRBJ2-7, the complete variable domain is GAGVSQSPSNKVTEKGKDVELRCDPISGHTALYWYRQSLGQGLEFLIYFQGNSAPDKSGLPSDRFSAERTGGSVSTLTIQRTQQEDSAVYLCASSSTSGRQYEQYFGPGTRLTVT.

The chain joins TRBV28 to TRBJ2-1; 10 bases agree with TRBD2. The CDR3 extends over 17 amino acids. Germline V gene sequence: CDR1 MDHEN, CDR2 SYDVKM. V shed 6 bases, J shed 0 bases, and the junction held 8 bases outside the gene matches. The DNA for the CDR3 is TGTGCCAGCAGGCAGAGCGGGAGGGGGAGCTCCTACAATGAGCAGTTCTTC. Translated: CASRQSGRGSSYNEQFF.

The chain uses TRBV7-9 and TRBJ2-3; TRBD2 matches 9 bases. The V segment lost 8 bases and the J segment 4 bases; nucleotides outside the gene matches: 10. The CDR3 loop spans 15 amino acids. Germline-derived CDR1 and CDR2 are SEHNR and FQNEAQ (reference sequence). The CDR3 spells CASLEAGGPSDTQYF. The CDR3 nucleotides read TGTGCCAGCCTCGAGGCGGGAGGGCCTTCAGATACGCAGTATTTT.